The text below deals with one TCR beta chain. What it recognizes is unknown. The junction does not match germline at one end; this may be a read error. These data belong to a study of tumor-infiltrating lymphocytes in primary liver carcinoma. Study context: Men and women, 30 to 69 years of age, made up the patients.

Total RNA amounting to 500 ng was the source from which TCR beta cDNA was made with a constant-region primer. It was through three nested multiplex PCR rounds of slightly modified ARM-PCR that TCR beta libraries arose. Two initial PCR rounds of around 10 cycles each paired TRBV1-TRBV30 forward primers with a C-beta reverse primer. Each CDR3 protein gets one entry after TCRdb re-called the multiplex PCR reads with MiXCR. Among more than 70,000 distinct CDR3 sequences listed, 60% to 75% were seen once. Study observations and caveats: It was observed that only about 7-25% of the top clones appeared in every one of the five tumor regions.

Joint extraction of RNA and DNA used roughly 20-32 mg of bulk tissue that was unsorted. The patients had histopathologically diagnosed primary liver carcinoma, and their disease was treated by surgical resection. These patients lived with chronic HBV infection and had never been treated. The CDR3 runs to 15 residues. Per germline, CDR1 MNHNS and CDR2 SASEGT. V is TRBV6-1 and J is TRBJ1-2, with 7 bases matching TRBD1. The specimen was liver tumor tissue from sampling region 1. Subset meaning: tumor region T1, superior pole. The sequence derives from a man aged 35 to 55 with primary liver carcinoma and hepatitis B virus infection. CDR3 in DNA: TGTGCCAGCACCGAATCGGGACAGACGCGGGAAGGCTACACATTC. Protein: CASTESGQTREGYTF.